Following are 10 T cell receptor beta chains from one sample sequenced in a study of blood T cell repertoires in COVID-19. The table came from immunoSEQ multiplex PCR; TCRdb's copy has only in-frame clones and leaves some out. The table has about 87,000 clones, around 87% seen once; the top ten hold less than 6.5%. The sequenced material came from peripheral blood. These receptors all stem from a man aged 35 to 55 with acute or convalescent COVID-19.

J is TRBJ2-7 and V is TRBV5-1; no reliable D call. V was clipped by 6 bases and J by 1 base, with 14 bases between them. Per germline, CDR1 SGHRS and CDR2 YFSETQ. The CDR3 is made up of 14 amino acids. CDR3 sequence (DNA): TGCGCCAGCACCCCGGGTGCGGCATCCTACGAGCAGTACTTC. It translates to CASTPGAASYEQYF.

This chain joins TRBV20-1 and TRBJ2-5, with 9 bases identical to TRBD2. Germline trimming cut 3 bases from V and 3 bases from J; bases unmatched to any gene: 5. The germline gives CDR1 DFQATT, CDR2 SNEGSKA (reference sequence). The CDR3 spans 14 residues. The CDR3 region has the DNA TGCAGTGCTAGTAAGGTAGCGGGAGAAGAGACCCAGTACTTC. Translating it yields CSASKVAGEETQYF.

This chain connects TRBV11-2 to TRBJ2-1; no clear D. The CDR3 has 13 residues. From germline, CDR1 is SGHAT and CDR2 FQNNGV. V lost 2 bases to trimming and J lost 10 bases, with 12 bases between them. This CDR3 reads CASSLRVLWEQFF. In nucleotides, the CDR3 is TGTGCCAGCAGCTTACGAGTTCTTTGGGAGCAGTTCTTC.

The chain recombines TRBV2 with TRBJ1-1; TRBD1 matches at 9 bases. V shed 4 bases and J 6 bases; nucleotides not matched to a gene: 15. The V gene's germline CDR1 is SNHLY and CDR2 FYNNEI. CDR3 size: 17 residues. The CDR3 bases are TGTGCCAGCAGTGTGAATCACGTTGGACAGGGGAATTCTGAAGCTTTCTTT. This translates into CASSVNHVGQGNSEAFF.

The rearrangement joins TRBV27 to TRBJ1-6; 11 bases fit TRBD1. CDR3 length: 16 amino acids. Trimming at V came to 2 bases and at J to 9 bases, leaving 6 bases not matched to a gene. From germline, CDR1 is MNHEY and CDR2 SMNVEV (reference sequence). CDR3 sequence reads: CASSLKRTGGVSPLHF. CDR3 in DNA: TGTGCCAGCAGTTTAAAGAGGACAGGGGGCGTTTCACCCCTCCACTTT.

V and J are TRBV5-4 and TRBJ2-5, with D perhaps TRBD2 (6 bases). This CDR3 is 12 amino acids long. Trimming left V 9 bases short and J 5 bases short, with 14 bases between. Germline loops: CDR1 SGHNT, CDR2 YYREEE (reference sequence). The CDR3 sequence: CATQGGAETQYF. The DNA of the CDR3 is TGTGCCACCCAAGGAGGGGCGGAGACCCAGTACTTC.

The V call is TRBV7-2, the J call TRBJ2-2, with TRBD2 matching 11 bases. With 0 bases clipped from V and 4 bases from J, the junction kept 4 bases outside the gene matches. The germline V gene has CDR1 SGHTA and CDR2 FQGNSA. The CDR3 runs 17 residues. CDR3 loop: CASSLAVLAGGTGELFF. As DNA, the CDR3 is TGTGCCAGCAGCTTAGCCGTCCTAGCGGGAGGCACCGGGGAGCTGTTTTTT.

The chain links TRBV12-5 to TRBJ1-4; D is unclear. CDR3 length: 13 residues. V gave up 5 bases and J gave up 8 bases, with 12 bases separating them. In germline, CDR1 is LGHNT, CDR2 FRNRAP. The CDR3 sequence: CASGPSAEEKLFF. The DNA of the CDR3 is TGTGCTAGTGGTCCCTCAGCGGAGGAAAAACTGTTTTTT. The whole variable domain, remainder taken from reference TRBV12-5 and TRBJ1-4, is DARVTQTPRHKVTEMGQEVTMRCQPILGHNTVFWYRQTMMQGLELLAYFRNRAPLDDSGMPKDRFSAEMPDATLATLKIQPSEPRDSAVYFCASGPSAEEKLFFGSGTQLSVL.

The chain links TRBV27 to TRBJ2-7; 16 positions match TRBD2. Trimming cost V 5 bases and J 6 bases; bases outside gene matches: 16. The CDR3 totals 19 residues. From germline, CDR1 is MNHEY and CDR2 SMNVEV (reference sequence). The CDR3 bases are TGTGCCAGCAGTACTCAAATCCGGGGACTAGCGGGGGGGCCCGGCGAGCAGTACTTC. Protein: CASSTQIRGLAGGPGEQYF.

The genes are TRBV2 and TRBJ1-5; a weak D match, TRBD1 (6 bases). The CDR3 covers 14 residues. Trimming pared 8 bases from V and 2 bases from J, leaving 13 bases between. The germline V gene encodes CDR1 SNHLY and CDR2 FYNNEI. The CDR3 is CASRREGGNQPQHF. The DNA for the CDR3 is TGTGCCAGCCGGAGGGAGGGGGGCAATCAGCCCCAGCATTTT. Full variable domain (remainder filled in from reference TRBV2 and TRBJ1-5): EPEVTQTPSHQVTQMGQEVILRCVPISNHLYFYWYRQILGQKVEFLVSFYNNEISEKSEIFDDQFSVERPDGSNFTLKIRSTKLEDSAMYFCASRREGGNQPQHFGDGTRLSIL.